These T cell receptor beta chains were read from a single sample in a study of T cells in Graves' hyperthyroidism and ophthalmopathy. TCRdb itself ran the multiplex PCR reads through MiXCR, one entry per CDR3 protein. The table records 500,000 to 700,000 distinct CDR3 sequences, around 15% of them present only once. Material: blood. The receptors were gathered from a woman aged 18-29 years with Graves' hyperthyroidism. The CDR3 runs from the conserved cysteine through the conserved F or W. D genes are given only for firm matches. Clone size is given for some rows only: seen once, a few or many times, or a class if the clone is expanded.

>15|-|TRBV19|TRBJ2-7|TRBD2
CASSTERGLASEQYF
TGTGCCAGTAGTACCGAACGGGGACTAGCCTCCGAGCAGTACTTC
>14|few|TRBV4-3|TRBJ1-3|-
CASSQESSGNTIYF
TGCGCCAGCAGCCAAGAGAGCTCTGGAAACACCATATATTTT
>17|-|TRBV28|TRBJ2-7|-
CASTQAPWTTDLYEQYF
TGTGCCAGCACCCAGGCTCCCTGGACTACCGACCTCTACGAGCAGTACTTC
>16|many|TRBV6-6|TRBJ1-1|-
CASSYVPLWMDTEAFF
TGTGCCAGCAGTTACGTACCTCTTTGGATGGACACTGAAGCTTTCTTT
>14|many|TRBV11-2|TRBJ1-1|-
CASSWALAPTEAFF
TGTGCCAGCAGCTGGGCACTTGCGCCCACTGAAGCTTTCTTT
>16|many|TRBV7-2|TRBJ2-3|TRBD1
CASSSMTGGFTDTQYF
TGTGCCAGCAGCTCGATGACAGGGGGCTTTACAGATACGCAGTATTTT
>15|-|TRBV7-9|TRBJ1-4|TRBD1
CASSRGDRENEKLFF
TGTGCCAGCAGCCGAGGGGACAGGGAGAATGAAAAACTGTTTTTT
>11|many|TRBV28|TRBJ2-3|-
CASSFGRAQYF
TGTGCCAGCAGTTTCGGCCGAGCGCAGTATTTT
>16|many|TRBV5-1|TRBJ2-1|-
CASSPGRGSSYNEQFF
TGCGCCAGCAGCCCGGGTAGGGGAAGCTCCTACAATGAGCAGTTCTTC
>12|many|TRBV20-1|TRBJ2-3|-
CGELDSTDTQYF
TGCGGGGAACTAGATAGTACAGATACGCAGTATTTT
>12|-|TRBV18|TRBJ2-3|-
CASPTTADTQYF
TGTGCCAGCCCAACTACGGCAGATACGCAGTATTTT
>14|many|TRBV27|TRBJ2-2|TRBD1
CASSLVTGAGELFF
TGTGCCAGCAGTTTAGTGACAGGGGCCGGGGAGCTGTTTTTT
>18|many|TRBV3-1|TRBJ1-2|-
CASSQGWASGGANYGYTF
TGTGCCAGCAGCCAAGGTTGGGCCTCAGGAGGGGCTAACTATGGCTACACCTTC
>14|many|TRBV6-2/TRBV6-3|TRBJ2-2|-
CATRHNLLTGELFF
TGTGCCACGCGACACAACCTCCTCACCGGGGAGCTGTTTTTT
>14|few|TRBV29-1|TRBJ1-2|-
CSVDAPGGGVGYTF
TGCAGCGTAGACGCTCCCGGAGGGGGTGTGGGCTACACCTTC
>16|many|TRBV20-1|TRBJ2-7|-
CSARDGPQRRSYEQYF
TGCAGTGCTAGAGATGGGCCCCAACGGCGTTCCTACGAGCAGTACTTC
>11|-|TRBV7-9|TRBJ1-1|-
CASIQGSGAFF
TGTGCCAGCATCCAGGGGTCCGGGGCTTTCTTT
>15|-|TRBV14|TRBJ1-1|-
CASSQGTLRWTEAFF
TGTGCCAGCAGCCAGGGCACCCTGAGGTGGACTGAAGCTTTCTTT
>15|-|TRBV19|TRBJ2-7|TRBD1
CASNNPGTASYEQYF
TGTGCCAGTAATAACCCGGGGACAGCTTCTTACGAGCAGTACTTC
>17|-|TRBV5-4|TRBJ2-4|-
CASSPDLPGVSKNIQYF
TGTGCCAGCAGCCCTGACTTGCCGGGAGTGTCCAAAAACATTCAGTACTTC
>15|many|TRBV2|TRBJ2-2|-
CASSEVGHRGGELFF
TGTGCCAGCAGTGAAGTAGGGCATCGCGGCGGGGAGCTGTTTTTT
>17|few|TRBV20-1|TRBJ1-6|-
CSAIRPRLSSYNSPLHF
TGCAGTGCTATTCGGCCCCGACTGAGCTCCTATAATTCACCCCTCCACTTT
>18|-|TRBV12-5|TRBJ2-2|TRBD2
CASGLSRTSGWDTGELFF
TGTGCTAGTGGTTTGTCGAGGACTAGCGGGTGGGACACCGGGGAGCTGTTTTTT
>14|many|TRBV12-3/TRBV12-4|TRBJ2-5|-
CASGGLAAEETQYF
TGTGCCAGCGGAGGGTTAGCGGCCGAAGAGACCCAGTACTTC
>17|many|TRBV18|TRBJ2-7|-
CASSPYLTSAYNYEQYF
TGTGCCAGCTCCCCGTACCTCACCAGCGCCTACAACTACGAGCAGTACTTC
>16|many|TRBV27|TRBJ2-7|TRBD2
CASSTGTSGVPYEQYF
TGTGCCAGCAGTACGGGGACTAGCGGGGTCCCCTACGAGCAGTACTTC
>13|-|TRBV6-2/TRBV6-3|TRBJ2-4|TRBD2
CASSFTSGNIQYF
TGTGCCAGCAGCTTTACTAGCGGAAACATTCAGTACTTC
>13|-|TRBV20-1|TRBJ1-4|-
CSVLGRLNEKLFF
TGCAGTGTCTTAGGCAGGCTTAATGAAAAACTGTTTTTT
>13|few|TRBV29-1|TRBJ2-2|-
CSVEGRSTGELFF
TGCAGCGTTGAGGGGCGGAGCACCGGGGAGCTGTTTTTT
>13|few|TRBV5-1|TRBJ2-1|-
CASSLGPGDEQFF
TGCGCCAGCAGCTTGGGCCCCGGGGATGAGCAGTTCTTC
>11|many|TRBV11-3|TRBJ2-1|-
CASSRNREQFF
TGTGCCAGCAGCCGCAACAGAGAGCAGTTCTTC
>12|many|TRBV12-3/TRBV12-4|TRBJ1-2|-
CASSLSNYGYTF
TGTGCCAGCAGTTTAAGTAACTATGGCTACACCTTC
>15|-|TRBV7-2|TRBJ1-5|TRBD1
CASSLGGGSTDTQHF
TGTGCCAGCAGCTTAGGAGGGGGCAGCACAGATACGCAGCATTTT
>13|many|TRBV2|TRBJ2-1|-
CASSVTSENEQFF
TGTGCCAGCAGTGTTACCAGTGAAAATGAGCAGTTCTTC
>13|few|TRBV3-1|TRBJ2-5|-
CASGQDRLGTQYF
TGTGCCAGCGGCCAAGACCGCCTCGGGACCCAGTACTTC
>14|-|TRBV20-1|TRBJ2-7|TRBD2
CSAIPIAGTYEQYF
TGCAGTGCTATTCCCATAGCGGGAACCTACGAGCAGTACTTC
>14|-|TRBV27|TRBJ1-2|TRBD1
CASGRQGFSYGYTF
TGTGCCAGCGGGCGACAGGGGTTTTCATATGGCTACACCTTC
>14|few|TRBV12-5|TRBJ2-3|-
CASGGLGGTDTQYF
TGTGCTAGTGGGGGGCTAGGGGGCACAGATACGCAGTATTTT
>13|many|TRBV5-4|TRBJ1-2|-
CASSLAQIYGYTF
TGTGCCAGCAGCTTGGCACAGATCTATGGCTACACCTTC